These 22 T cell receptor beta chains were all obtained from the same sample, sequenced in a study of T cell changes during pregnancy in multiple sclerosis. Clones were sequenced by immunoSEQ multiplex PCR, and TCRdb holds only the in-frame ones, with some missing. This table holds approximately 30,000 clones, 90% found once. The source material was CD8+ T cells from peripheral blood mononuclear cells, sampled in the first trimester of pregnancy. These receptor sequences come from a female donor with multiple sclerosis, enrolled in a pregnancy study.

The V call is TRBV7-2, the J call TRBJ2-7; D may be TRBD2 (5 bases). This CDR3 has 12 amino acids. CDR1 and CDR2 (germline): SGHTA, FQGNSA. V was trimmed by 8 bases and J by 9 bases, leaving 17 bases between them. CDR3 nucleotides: TGTGCCAGCGCGGACTCCCCATTAGGGCAGTACTTC. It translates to CASADSPLGQYF.

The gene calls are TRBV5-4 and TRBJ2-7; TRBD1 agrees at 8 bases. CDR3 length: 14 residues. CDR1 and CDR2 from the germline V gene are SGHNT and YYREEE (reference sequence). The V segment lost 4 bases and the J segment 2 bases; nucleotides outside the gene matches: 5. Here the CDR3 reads CASSPGQETYEQYF. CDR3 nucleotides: TGTGCCAGCAGCCCGGGACAGGAAACCTACGAGCAGTACTTC.

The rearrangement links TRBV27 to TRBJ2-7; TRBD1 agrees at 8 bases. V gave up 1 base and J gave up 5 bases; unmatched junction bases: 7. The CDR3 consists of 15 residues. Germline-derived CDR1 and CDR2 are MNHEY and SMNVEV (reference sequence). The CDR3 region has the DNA TGTGCCAGCAGTTTATATCAGGGGGCGCCTCACGAGCAGTACTTC. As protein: CASSLYQGAPHEQYF.

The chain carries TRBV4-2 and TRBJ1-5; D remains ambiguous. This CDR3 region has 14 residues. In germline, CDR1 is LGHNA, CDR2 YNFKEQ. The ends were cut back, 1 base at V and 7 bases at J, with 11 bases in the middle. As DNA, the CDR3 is TGTGCCAGCAGCCAAGTTTTAGGGAGCCAGCCCCAGCATTTT. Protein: CASSQVLGSQPQHF.

CDR3 in amino acids: CASSLYGTSGYNEQFF. The CDR3 coding sequence is TGTGCCAGCAGCTTATATGGGACTAGCGGATACAATGAGCAGTTCTTC. The J gene is TRBJ2-1, the V gene TRBV7-8; 11 bases fit TRBD2. The J segment lost 4 bases and the V segment lost 2 bases, leaving 4 bases of the junction unmatched. This CDR3 is 16 amino acids long. CDR1 and CDR2 from the germline V gene are SGHVS and FQNEAQ.

The CDR3 sequence is CASSSSTDTQYF. The CDR3 region has the DNA TGTGCCAGCAGCTCGAGCACAGATACGCAGTATTTT. This rearrangement joins TRBV11-1 to TRBJ2-3; no definite D call. Germline loops: CDR1 SGHAT, CDR2 FQDESV (reference sequence). The CDR3 length is 12 residues. V lost 4 bases to trimming and J lost 0 bases, with 2 bases between them.

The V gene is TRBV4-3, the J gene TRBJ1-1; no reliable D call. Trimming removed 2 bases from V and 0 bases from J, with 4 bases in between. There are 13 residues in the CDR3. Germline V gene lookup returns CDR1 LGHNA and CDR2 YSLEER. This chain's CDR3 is CASSQFMNTEAFF. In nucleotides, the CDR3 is TGCGCCAGCAGCCAATTTATGAACACTGAAGCTTTCTTT.

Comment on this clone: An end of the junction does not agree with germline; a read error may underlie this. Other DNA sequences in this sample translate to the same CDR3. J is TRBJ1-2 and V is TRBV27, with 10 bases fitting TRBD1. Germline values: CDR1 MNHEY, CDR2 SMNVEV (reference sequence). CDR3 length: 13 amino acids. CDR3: CASMGQGNYGYTF. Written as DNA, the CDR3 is TGTGCCAGCATGGGACAGGGGAACTACGGCTACACCTTC.

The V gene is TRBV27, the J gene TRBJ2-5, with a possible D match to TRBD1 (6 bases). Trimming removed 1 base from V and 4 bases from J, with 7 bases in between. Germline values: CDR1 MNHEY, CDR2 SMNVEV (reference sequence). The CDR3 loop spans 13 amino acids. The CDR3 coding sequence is TGTGCCAGCAGTTTATTCAGGGGAGAGACCCAGTACTTC. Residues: CASSLFRGETQYF.

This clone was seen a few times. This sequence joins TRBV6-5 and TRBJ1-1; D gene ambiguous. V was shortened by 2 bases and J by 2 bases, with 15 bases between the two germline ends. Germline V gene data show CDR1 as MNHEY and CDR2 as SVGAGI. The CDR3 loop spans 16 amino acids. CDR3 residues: CASSYRFLRVNTEAFF. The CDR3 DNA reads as TGTGCCAGCAGTTACCGGTTTTTACGGGTAAACACTGAAGCTTTCTTT.

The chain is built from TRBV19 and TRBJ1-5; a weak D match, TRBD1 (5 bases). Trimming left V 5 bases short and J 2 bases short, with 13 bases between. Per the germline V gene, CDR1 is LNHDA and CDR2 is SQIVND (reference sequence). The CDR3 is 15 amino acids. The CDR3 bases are TGTGCCAGTAGTGGGGCCAGCCGGGGCAATCAGCCCCAGCATTTT. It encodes CASSGASRGNQPQHF.

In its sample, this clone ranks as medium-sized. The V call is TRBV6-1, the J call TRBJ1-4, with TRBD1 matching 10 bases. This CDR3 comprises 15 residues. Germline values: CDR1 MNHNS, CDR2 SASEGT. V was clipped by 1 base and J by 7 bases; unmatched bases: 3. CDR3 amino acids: CASSEEGQGSEKLFF. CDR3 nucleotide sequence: TGTGCCAGCAGTGAAGAGGGACAGGGGAGTGAAAAACTGTTTTTT.

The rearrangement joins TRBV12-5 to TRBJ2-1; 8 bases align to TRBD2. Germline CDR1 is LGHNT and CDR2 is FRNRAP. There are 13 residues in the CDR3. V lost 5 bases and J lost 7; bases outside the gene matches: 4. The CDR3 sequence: CASGPGGGNEQFF. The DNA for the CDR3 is TGTGCTAGTGGTCCCGGGGGGGGGAATGAGCAGTTCTTC.

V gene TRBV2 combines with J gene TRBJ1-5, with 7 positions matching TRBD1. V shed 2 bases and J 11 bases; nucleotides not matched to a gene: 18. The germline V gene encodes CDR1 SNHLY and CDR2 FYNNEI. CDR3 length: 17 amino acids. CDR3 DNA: TGTGCCAGCAGTGAAAGGGTGGAGGGGGCGTCCGAATGGGCCCAGCATTTT. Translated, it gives CASSERVEGASEWAQHF.

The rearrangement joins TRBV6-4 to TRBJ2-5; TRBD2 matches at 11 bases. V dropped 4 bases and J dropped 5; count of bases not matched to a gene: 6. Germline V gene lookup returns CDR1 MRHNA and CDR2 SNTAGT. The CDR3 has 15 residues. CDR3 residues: CASSATSGRSETQYF. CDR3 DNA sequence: TGTGCCAGCAGTGCCACTAGCGGGAGATCCGAGACCCAGTACTTC.

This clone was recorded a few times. CDR3 coding DNA: TGTGCCACCAGCAGCCGGGACACAAATCAGCCCCAGCATTTT. Its protein product is CATSSRDTNQPQHF. The genes are TRBV15 and TRBJ1-5; a possible D gene is TRBD1 (6 bases). The CDR3 has 14 amino acids. The germline V gene encodes CDR1 LNHNV and CDR2 YYDKDF (reference sequence). The V gene lost 3 bases and the J gene lost 4 bases, with 10 bases spanning the gap.

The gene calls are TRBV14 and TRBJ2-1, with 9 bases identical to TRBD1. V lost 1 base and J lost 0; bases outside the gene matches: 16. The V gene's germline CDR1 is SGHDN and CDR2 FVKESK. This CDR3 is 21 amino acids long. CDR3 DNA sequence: TGTGCCAGCAGCCAAGGGCCCCGGGACAGGGATTTCGAGAGCTCCTACAATGAGCAGTTCTTC. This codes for CASSQGPRDRDFESSYNEQFF.

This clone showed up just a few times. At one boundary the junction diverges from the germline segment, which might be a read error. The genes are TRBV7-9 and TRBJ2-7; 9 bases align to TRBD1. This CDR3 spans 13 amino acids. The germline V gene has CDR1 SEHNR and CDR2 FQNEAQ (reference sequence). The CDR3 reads CASSLAQGQGQNF. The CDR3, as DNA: TGTGCCAGCAGCTTAGCGCAGGGACAGGGCCAAAACTTC.

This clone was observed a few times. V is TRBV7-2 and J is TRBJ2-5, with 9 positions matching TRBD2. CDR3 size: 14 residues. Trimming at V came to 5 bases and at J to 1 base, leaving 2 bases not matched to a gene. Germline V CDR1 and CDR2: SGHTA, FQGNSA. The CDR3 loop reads CASSPSGIQETQYF. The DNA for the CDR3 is TGTGCCAGCAGCCCTAGCGGGATCCAAGAGACCCAGTACTTC.

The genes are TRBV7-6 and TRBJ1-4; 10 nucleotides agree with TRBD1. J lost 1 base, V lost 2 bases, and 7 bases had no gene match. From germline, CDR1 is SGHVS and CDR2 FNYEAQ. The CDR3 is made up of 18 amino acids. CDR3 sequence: CASSLWGQGSGTNEKLFF. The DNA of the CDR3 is TGTGCCAGCAGCTTATGGGGACAGGGGTCTGGAACTAATGAAAAACTGTTTTTT.

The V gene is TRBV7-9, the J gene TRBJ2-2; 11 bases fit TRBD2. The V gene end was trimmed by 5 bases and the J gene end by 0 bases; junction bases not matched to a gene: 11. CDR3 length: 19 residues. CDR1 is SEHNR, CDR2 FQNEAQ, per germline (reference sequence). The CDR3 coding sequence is TGTGCCAGCAGCCCACCTAGGGGGACTAGCGGAGCGAACACCGGGGAGCTGTTTTTT. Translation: CASSPPRGTSGANTGELFF.

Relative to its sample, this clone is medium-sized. In DNA, the CDR3 is TGTGCCAGCAGCAGCGGGAGCTCCTACAATGAGCAGTTCTTC. Translating it yields CASSSGSSYNEQFF. The chain recombines TRBV7-9 with TRBJ2-1; 8 bases are a match to TRBD2. With V trimmed by 5 bases and J by 0 bases, 0 bases remained unmatched. This CDR3 spans 14 amino acids. Germline CDR1 and CDR2: SEHNR and FQNEAQ (reference sequence).